This T cell receptor (beta chain) was sequenced in a study of shared clonotypes between healthy human individuals. For the study at large: Three CD4 naive, three CD4 memory, two CD8 naive and one CD8 memory plate were used per donor.

The V end lost 6 bases, the J end lost 9 bases, and 24 bases lay between the germline ends. The CDR3 runs to 17 residues. The germline V gene has CDR1 MDHEN and CDR2 SYDVKM. Data came from immunoSEQ multiplex PCR; TCRdb stores just in-frame clones and leaves some out. The sample gives around 2.5 million clones, 93% of which show up once; about 0.39% is in the top ten. V usage is TRBV28 and J usage is TRBJ1-6, with D unclear. The sequence derives from a man aged 18 to 29 in good health. Some clones in this sample may be carry-over from other donors' samples. Material: naive CD4+ T cells from PBMCs. Indicated subset: CD45RA+ positively selected. The CDR3 protein is CASSTQARPGGGSPLHF. For the CDR3, the DNA is TGTGCCAGCAGCACCCAGGCACGTCCAGGTGGTGGTTCACCCCTCCACTTT.